The 18 T cell receptor beta chains below were found in one sample sequenced in a study of cytomegalovirus exposure and HLA in healthy donors. Primers: 60 Vbeta forward and 13 Jbeta reverse. Measured with immunoSEQ multiplex PCR; TCRdb has only the in-frame clones, and not every one. The sample has around 120,000 clones; around 70% are singletons. The specimen sequenced was PBMCs. These TCRs come from a woman in her late teens or twenties in good health and CMV-seronegative.

The chain is built from TRBV6-4 and TRBJ1-2, with 11 nucleotides matching TRBD1. The length of the CDR3 is 15 residues. Trimming removed 4 bases from V and 1 base from J; junction bases left unmatched: 2. CDR1 is MRHNA, CDR2 SNTAGT, per germline. DNA of the CDR3: TGTGCCAGCAGTGGGGGACAGGGGGGTAACTATGGCTACACCTTC. Translating gives CASSGGQGGNYGYTF.

J is TRBJ1-1 and V is TRBV18; weak D call: TRBD1 (5 bases). CDR1 is KGHSH and CDR2 is LQKENI in the germline V gene. CDR3 length: 13 residues. Trimming took off 6 bases at V and 0 bases at J, with 8 bases between the two ends. The CDR3 loop is CASSGTLNTEAFF. CDR3 DNA: TGTGCCAGCTCCGGGACTTTGAACACTGAAGCTTTCTTT.

The J gene is TRBJ1-1, the V gene TRBV29-1, with 7 bases fitting TRBD1. V dropped 4 bases and J dropped 6; count of bases not matched to a gene: 11. Germline V gene lookup returns CDR1 SQVTM and CDR2 ANQGSEA. This CDR3 spans 14 amino acids. The CDR3 protein is CSVVATGTAPEAFF. CDR3 sequence (DNA): TGCAGCGTTGTTGCGACAGGGACGGCGCCTGAAGCTTTCTTT.

This clone was counted between two and nine times. The rearrangement links TRBV11-3 to TRBJ2-7; the D is unclear. The V gene lost 0 bases and the J gene lost 6 bases, with 9 bases spanning the gap. The germline CDR1 and CDR2 sequences are SGHNT and YENEEA. The CDR3 runs 13 residues. The CDR3 protein is CASSLDGGGEQYF. As DNA, the CDR3 is TGTGCCAGCAGCTTAGATGGTGGCGGCGAGCAGTACTTC. Supplemented by reference TRBV11-3 and TRBJ2-7, the full variable domain reads EAGVVQSPRYKIIEKKQPVAFWCNPISGHNTLYWYLQNLGQGPELLIRYENEEAVDDSQLPKDRFSAERLKGVDSTLKIQPAELGDSAVYLCASSLDGGGEQYFGPGTRLTVT.

The CDR3 loop is CASSQGQAYEQYF. The CDR3 DNA sequence: TGTGCCAGCAGTCAAGGACAGGCCTACGAGCAGTACTTC. The chain links TRBV6-5 to TRBJ2-7; 7 bases agree with TRBD1. With 5 bases clipped from V and 2 bases from J, the junction kept 3 bases outside the gene matches. The CDR3 consists of 13 residues. Germline V gene sequence: CDR1 MNHEY, CDR2 SVGAGI.

This chain joins TRBV7-9 and TRBJ1-2; a possible D gene is TRBD1 (6 bases). The V and J ends lost 5 bases and 8 bases respectively, with 18 bases between them. Germline V gene lookup returns CDR1 SEHNR and CDR2 FQNEAQ (reference sequence). The CDR3 sequence is 14 residues long. In DNA form, the CDR3 reads TGTGCCAGCAGCGACGCCGCCACAGGGAGCGGCTACACCTTC. This encodes CASSDAATGSGYTF.

Only a few counts were recorded for this clone. The chain recombines TRBV6-1 with TRBJ1-1, with D possibly matching TRBD1 (5 bases). The germline CDR1 and CDR2 sequences are MNHNS and SASEGT. V lost 4 bases and J lost 1, with 10 bases in between. CDR3 length equals 14 residues. The CDR3 DNA reads as TGTGCCAGCAGTGCGGTCAGGGCGAACACTGAAGCTTTCTTT. This encodes CASSAVRANTEAFF.

The J gene is TRBJ1-3, the V gene TRBV18, with TRBD1 identical over 10 bases. CDR1 and CDR2 (germline): KGHSH, LQKENI. The CDR3 is 17 residues long. With V trimmed by 4 bases and J by 2 bases, 8 bases remained unmatched. The CDR3 sequence: CASSRDLGTGAGNTIYF. CDR3 coding DNA: TGTGCCAGCTCACGAGACCTCGGGACAGGGGCTGGAAACACCATATATTTT.

This clone was observed a single time. The V and J genes are TRBV5-1 and TRBJ1-2, with TRBD1 as a possible D gene (6 bases). The CDR3 contains 15 residues. Between the trimmed V and J ends, which lost 3 bases and 4 bases, there was a span of 16 bases. Germline V gene lookup returns CDR1 SGHRS and CDR2 YFSETQ. The chain's CDR3 is CASSSTTGPSYGYTF. DNA of the CDR3: TGCGCCAGCAGCTCCACTACAGGGCCCTCCTATGGCTACACCTTC.

Only one count was recorded for this clone. The chain links TRBV5-4 to TRBJ2-2; tentatively, D is TRBD2 (6 bases). The CDR3 spans 16 residues. The germline V gene has CDR1 SGHNT and CDR2 YYREEE (reference sequence). V was pared by 5 bases and J by 5 bases, with 19 bases between. DNA for the CDR3: TGTGCCAGCAGTACGGTGGATGAGGAGGGGACCGGGGAGCTGTTTTTT. It specifies CASSTVDEEGTGELFF.

This clone came up a few times. The chain uses TRBV4-1 and TRBJ2-7; 7 positions match TRBD1. CDR3 size: 14 residues. Germline V CDR1 and CDR2: MGHRA, YSYEKL. V trimming: 1 base; J trimming: 3 bases; junction bases outside the gene matches: 3. The CDR3 sequence: CASSQVGQLYEQYF. The CDR3, as DNA: TGCGCCAGCAGCCAAGTGGGACAGCTCTACGAGCAGTACTTC.

The chain carries TRBV28 and TRBJ2-2, with D possibly TRBD1 on 6 matching bases. Germline-derived CDR1 and CDR2 are MDHEN and SYDVKM. V was pared by 9 bases and J by 7 bases, with 18 bases between. The CDR3 length is 14 residues. CDR3 DNA: TGTGCCAGTGGGGGCCAGAACACCTACGGGGAGCTGTTTTTT. This gives the protein CASGGQNTYGELFF.

This clone appeared a single time. J is TRBJ1-5 and V is TRBV11-2, with D unclear. The germline gives CDR1 SGHAT, CDR2 FQNNGV. The V end was cut by 3 bases, the J end by 0 bases, with 9 bases between. The length of the CDR3 is 15 residues. CDR3 sequence reads: CASSLAGYSNQPQHF. DNA of the CDR3: TGTGCCAGCAGCTTGGCAGGTTATAGCAATCAGCCCCAGCATTTT.

The J gene is TRBJ1-6, the V gene TRBV27, with 7 bases identical to TRBD1. CDR1 is MNHEY and CDR2 is SMNVEV in the germline V gene (reference sequence). There are 13 residues in the CDR3. The junction had 5 bases not matched to a gene; V was cut back by 6 bases and J by 9 bases. For the CDR3, the DNA is TGTGCCAGCAGCCGGGACAGCAGTTCACCCCTCCACTTT. Translation: CASSRDSSSPLHF.

The chain employs TRBV5-7 and TRBJ1-2; 8 bases agree with TRBD1. TRBV5-7 is sorted into the ORF group, with uncertain function. The trim removed 4 bases at V and 8 bases at J, leaving 10 bases unmatched. This CDR3 is 14 amino acids long. The CDR3 nucleotides are TGTGCCAGCAGCCGGGGGCAGGGGGCAGGAGGCTACACCTTC. It encodes CASSRGQGAGGYTF.

This chain joins TRBV6-6 and TRBJ1-1, with TRBD1 as a possible D gene (5 bases). Germline-derived CDR1 and CDR2 are MNHNY and SVGAGI (reference sequence). CDR3 length equals 12 residues. Trimming stripped 7 bases from V and 10 bases from J, with 16 bases between. The CDR3 DNA follows: TGTGCCAGCACTGGGACCGGAGGGGCAGCTTTCTTT. Protein sequence: CASTGTGGAAFF.

This clone showed up just once. The rearrangement joins TRBV6-5 to TRBJ2-3; 11 bases are a match to TRBD2. CDR1 and CDR2 from the germline V gene are MNHEY and SVGAGI. The V segment lost 6 bases and the J segment 4 bases; nucleotides outside the gene matches: 3. The CDR3 contains 14 residues. The CDR3 DNA reads TGTGCCAGCAGCCGACTAGCGGGGCCAGATACGCAGTATTTT. It specifies CASSRLAGPDTQYF.

The chain joins TRBV25-1 to TRBJ1-2; D not resolved. V was shortened by 2 bases and J by 3 bases, with 4 bases between the two germline ends. This CDR3 spans 12 amino acids. Germline V gene sequence: CDR1 MGHDK, CDR2 SYGVNS. CDR3 DNA: TGTGCCAGCAGTGAAGTAGACTATGGCTACACCTTC. Protein product: CASSEVDYGYTF.